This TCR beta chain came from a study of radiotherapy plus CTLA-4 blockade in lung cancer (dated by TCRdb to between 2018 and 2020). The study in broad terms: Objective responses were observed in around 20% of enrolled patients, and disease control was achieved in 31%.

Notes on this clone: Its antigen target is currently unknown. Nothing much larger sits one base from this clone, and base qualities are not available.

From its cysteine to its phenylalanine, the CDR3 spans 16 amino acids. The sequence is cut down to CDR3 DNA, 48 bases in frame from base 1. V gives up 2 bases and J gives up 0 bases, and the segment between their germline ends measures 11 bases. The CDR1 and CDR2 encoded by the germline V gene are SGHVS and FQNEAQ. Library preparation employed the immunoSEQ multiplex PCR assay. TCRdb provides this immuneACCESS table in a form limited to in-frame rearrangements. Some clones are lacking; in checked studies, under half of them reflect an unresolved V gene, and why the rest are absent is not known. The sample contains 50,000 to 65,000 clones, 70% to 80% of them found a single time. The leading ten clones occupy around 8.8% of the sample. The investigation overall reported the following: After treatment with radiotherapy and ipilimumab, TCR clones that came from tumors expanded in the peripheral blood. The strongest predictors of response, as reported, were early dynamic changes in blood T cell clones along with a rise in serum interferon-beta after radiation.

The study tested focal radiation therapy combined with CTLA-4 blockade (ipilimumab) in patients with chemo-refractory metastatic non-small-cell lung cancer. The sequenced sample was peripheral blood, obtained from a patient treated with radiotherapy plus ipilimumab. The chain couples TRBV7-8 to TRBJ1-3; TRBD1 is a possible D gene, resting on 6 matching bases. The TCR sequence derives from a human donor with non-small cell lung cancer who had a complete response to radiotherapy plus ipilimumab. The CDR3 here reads CASSLKLGGSGNTIYF. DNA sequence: TGTGCCAGCAGCTTAAAACTAGGGGGCTCTGGAAACACCATATATTTT.